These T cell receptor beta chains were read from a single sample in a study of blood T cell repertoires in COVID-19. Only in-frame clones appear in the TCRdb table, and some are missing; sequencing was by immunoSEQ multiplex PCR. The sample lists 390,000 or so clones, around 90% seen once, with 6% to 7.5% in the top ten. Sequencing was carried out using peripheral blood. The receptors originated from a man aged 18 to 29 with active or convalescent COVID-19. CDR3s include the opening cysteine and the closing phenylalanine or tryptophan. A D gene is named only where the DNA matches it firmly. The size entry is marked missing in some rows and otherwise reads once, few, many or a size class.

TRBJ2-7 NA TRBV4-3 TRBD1 CASSQGSGTGGYEQYF TGCGCCAGCAGCCAAGGGTCCGGGACAGGGGGTTACGAGCAGTACTTC
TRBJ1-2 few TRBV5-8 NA CASSPGPGDWYGYTF TGTGCCAGCAGCCCGGGGCCGGGGGATTGGTATGGCTACACCTTC
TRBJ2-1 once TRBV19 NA CASSGWSGSYNEQFF TGTGCCAGTAGTGGGTGGTCAGGCTCCTACAATGAGCAGTTCTTC
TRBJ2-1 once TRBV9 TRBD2 CASSASGRSYNEQFF TGTGCCAGCAGCGCTAGCGGGCGCTCCTACAATGAGCAGTTCTTC
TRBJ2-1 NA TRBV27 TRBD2 CASSSSGFYNEQFF TGTGCCAGCAGTTCTAGCGGATTCTACAATGAGCAGTTCTTC
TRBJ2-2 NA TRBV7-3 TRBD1 CASSPQQGYGGELFF TGTGCCAGCAGCCCTCAACAGGGGTATGGCGGGGAGCTGTTTTTT
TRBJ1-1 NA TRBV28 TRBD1 CASSPQHRGDEAEAFF TGTGCCAGCAGTCCCCAACACAGGGGTGACGAGGCTGAAGCTTTCTTT
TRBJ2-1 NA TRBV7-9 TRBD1 CASSWSGTGPLNEQFF TGTGCCAGCAGCTGGTCCGGGACAGGGCCCTTAAATGAGCAGTTCTTC
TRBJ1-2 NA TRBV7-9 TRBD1 CASSLTWDRGTGYTF TGTGCCAGCAGCTTAACTTGGGACAGGGGAACTGGCTACACCTTC
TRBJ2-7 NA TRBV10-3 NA CAITRILGQGEQYF TGTGCCATCACCCGAATATTGGGCCAGGGCGAGCAGTACTTC
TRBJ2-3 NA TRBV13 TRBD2 CASSWPGLAGGTDTQYF TGTGCCAGCAGCTGGCCGGGACTAGCGGGGGGCACAGATACGCAGTATTTT
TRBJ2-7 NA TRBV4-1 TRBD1 CASSQTPQGAGEQYF TGCGCCAGCAGCCAAACCCCACAGGGGGCAGGCGAGCAGTACTTC
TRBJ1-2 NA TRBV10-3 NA CATRDTSNYGYTF TGTGCCACCCGGGACACGTCTAACTATGGCTACACCTTC
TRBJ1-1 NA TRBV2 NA CANKDRKDVNTEAFF TGTGCCAACAAAGACAGAAAAGACGTGAACACTGAAGCTTTCTTT
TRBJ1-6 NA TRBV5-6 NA CASSVGQYNSPLHF TGTGCCAGCAGCGTAGGACAGTATAATTCACCCCTCCACTTT
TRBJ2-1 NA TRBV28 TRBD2 CASSPARAGTYNEQFF TGTGCCAGCAGTCCCGCGAGAGCGGGGACCTACAATGAGCAGTTCTTC
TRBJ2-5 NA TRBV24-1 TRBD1 CATSEGQLETQYF TGTGCCACCAGTGAGGGACAGCTTGAGACCCAGTACTTC
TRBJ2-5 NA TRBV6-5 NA CASSYRQVETQYF TGTGCCAGCAGTTACAGGCAGGTTGAGACCCAGTACTTC
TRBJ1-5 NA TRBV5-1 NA CASSLVAGGNQPQHF TGCGCCAGCAGCTTGGTCGCGGGGGGCAATCAGCCCCAGCATTTT
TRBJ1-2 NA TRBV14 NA CASSQAGPYGYTF TGTGCCAGCAGCCAAGCAGGGCCCTATGGCTACACCTTC
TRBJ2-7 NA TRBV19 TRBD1 CASSRFLGQGFSEQYF TGTGCCAGTAGTCGATTTTTGGGACAGGGGTTTTCCGAGCAGTACTTC
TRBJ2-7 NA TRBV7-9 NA CASSLRTDYEQYF TGTGCCAGCAGCTTACGGACAGACTACGAGCAGTACTTC
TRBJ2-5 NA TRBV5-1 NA CASSLVSGDEETQYF TGCGCCAGCAGCTTGGTTTCGGGGGATGAAGAGACCCAGTACTTC
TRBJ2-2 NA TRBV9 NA CASSERLNTGELFF TGTGCCAGCAGCGAGCGCCTGAACACCGGGGAGCTGTTTTTT
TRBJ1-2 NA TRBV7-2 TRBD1 CASSPETTGAYGYTF TGTGCCAGCAGCCCAGAAACGACAGGGGCCTATGGCTACACCTTC